Reported below is one T cell receptor beta chain. Its antigen is still unknown. This entry is derived from a study of OX40 agonist ivuxolimab in advanced cancers. Findings and caveats of the study: Within 6 weeks, CD4+ and CD8+ blood T cells expanded clonally at 0.1 to 3.0 mg/kg.

Germline V gene data show CDR1 as LGHNA and CDR2 as YNFKEQ. V gave up 2 bases and J gave up 3 bases; unmatched junction bases: 2. This CDR3 contains 17 residues. Blood got drawn at baseline, again on cycle 4 day 1, and then on cycle 7 day 1. Only in-frame clones appear in the TCRdb table, and some are missing; sequencing was by immunoSEQ multiplex PCR. Of more than 50,000 clones in the sample, 85% are singletons; the top ten hold 3% to 4.5%. The source is an adult with an advanced solid tumor such as melanoma, head and neck, liver or kidney cancer. This chain joins TRBV4-2 and TRBJ2-2; 14 bases map to TRBD2. The sample was CD4+ or CD8+ T cells sorted from blood, taken in a trial of the OX40 agonist ivuxolimab. The chain's CDR3 is CASSQPGLAGDTGELFF. The DNA of the CDR3 is TGTGCCAGCAGCCAACCGGGACTAGCGGGAGACACCGGGGAGCTGTTTTTT.